The 32 T cell receptor beta chains presented below share a single source sample, sequenced in a study of control samples from healthy donors and cancer patients. Generated by immunoSEQ multiplex PCR, the TCRdb table keeps only in-frame clones and is missing some. The sample lists about 97,000 clones, roughly 91% seen once, with 7.8% in the top ten. Specimen: blood. The origin of the receptors is a man aged 25-45 years in good health.

This chain joins TRBV12-3 or TRBV12-4 and TRBJ1-1; no definite D call. The CDR3 has 13 residues. Between the trimmed V and J ends, which lost 6 bases and 5 bases, there was a span of 13 bases. CDR3 sequence: CASSPSAETEAFF. CDR3 bases: TGTGCCAGCAGCCCCAGTGCGGAGACTGAAGCTTTCTTT.

The chain employs TRBV3-1 (or the pseudogene TRBV3-2) and TRBJ1-4; tentatively, D is TRBD1 (5 bases). V was clipped by 4 bases and J by 6 bases, with 15 bases between them. This CDR3 is built from 15 residues. From germline, CDR1 is LGHDT and CDR2 YNNKEL (reference sequence). CDR3 DNA: TGTGCCAGCAGCCTAGATGGGGGGGTTTATGAAAAACTGTTTTTT. Translated: CASSLDGGVYEKLFF.

CDR3 sequence reads: CASGRNPNTEAFF. The CDR3 DNA reads as TGTGCCAGCGGACGGAACCCGAACACTGAAGCTTTCTTT. The chain has TRBV6-5 and TRBJ1-1, with D unclear. CDR3 length: 13 amino acids. CDR1 and CDR2 (germline): MNHEY, SVGAGI. The V gene lost 8 bases and the J gene lost 1 base, with 11 bases spanning the gap.

The chain joins TRBV7-2 to TRBJ2-7; maybe TRBD1 (5 bases). The CDR3 totals 14 residues. Germline CDR1 is SGHTA and CDR2 is FQGNSA. V lost 3 bases and J lost 9, with 18 bases in between. This CDR3 reads CASSFQGSDSGQYF. DNA for the CDR3: TGTGCCAGCAGCTTTCAGGGATCTGATTCGGGGCAGTACTTC.

The chain recombines TRBV6-1 with TRBJ1-2, with 7 bases that match TRBD1. CDR3 length equals 14 residues. V trimming: 2 bases; J trimming: 7 bases; junction bases outside the gene matches: 7. CDR1 is MNHNS, CDR2 SASEGT, per germline. The CDR3 nucleotides read TGTGCCAGCAGTGAATTCGGGACAGCCCTTGGCTACACCTTC. Protein: CASSEFGTALGYTF.

The chain joins TRBV5-6 to TRBJ2-5; D is tentatively TRBD1 or TRBD2 (5 bases each). Trimming removed 0 bases from V and 1 base from J, with 10 bases in between. This CDR3 is built from 15 residues. Germline V gives CDR1 SGHDT, CDR2 YYEEEE. The DNA of the CDR3 is TGTGCCAGCAGCTTGGCGGGGCCCCTCCAAGAGACCCAGTACTTC. Translating it yields CASSLAGPLQETQYF.

This clone showed up just once. The V call is TRBV5-6, the J call TRBJ2-3, with D unclear. V was pared by 5 bases and J by 4 bases, with 14 bases between. CDR1 SGHDT and CDR2 YYEEEE come from the germline V gene. The CDR3 extends over 14 amino acids. CDR3 DNA: TGTGCCAGCAGTTGGGGTAGGGCCTCAGATACGCAGTATTTT. This encodes CASSWGRASDTQYF.

The chain couples TRBV18 to TRBJ1-5; TRBD1 matches 8 bases. Germline values: CDR1 KGHSH, CDR2 LQKENI. J lost 3 bases, V lost 4 bases, and 2 bases had no gene match. CDR3 length: 14 amino acids. This CDR3 reads CASSRGQANQPQHF. The CDR3 DNA is TGTGCCAGCTCACGGGGACAGGCCAATCAGCCCCAGCATTTT.

The V call is TRBV28, the J call TRBJ2-6; D may be TRBD1 (5 bases). The V gene lost 6 bases and the J gene lost 0 bases, with 21 bases spanning the gap. Germline V gene sequence: CDR1 MDHEN, CDR2 SYDVKM. CDR3 length: 19 amino acids. As DNA, the CDR3 is TGTGCCAGCAGCCCAATTCTGACAGATAATCTCTCTGGGGCCAACGTCCTGACTTTC. It translates to CASSPILTDNLSGANVLTF.

V and J are TRBV21-1 and TRBJ2-2. TRBV21-1 constitutes a pseudogene. CDR3 length equals 17 residues. CDR3 nucleotides: TGTGCCAGCAGCAGAGCATTACATAGGATGATCCCCGGGGAGCTGTTTTTT. Residues: CASSRALHRMIPGELFF.

The V and J genes are TRBV5-1 and TRBJ1-2; D might be TRBD1 (6 bases). Trimming stripped 4 bases from V and 7 bases from J, with 20 bases between. Germline V lookup: CDR1 SGHRS, CDR2 YFSETQ. CDR3 length: 15 residues. The CDR3 spells CASSTSLDQGGGYTF. CDR3 bases: TGCGCCAGCAGCACGAGCCTGGACCAAGGGGGTGGCTACACCTTC. The variable domain in full, with the rest retrieved from reference TRBV5-1 and TRBJ1-2, is KAGVTQTPRYLIKTRGQQVTLSCSPISGHRSVSWYQQTPGQGLQFLFEYFSETQRNKGNFPGRFSGRQFSNSRSEMNVSTLELGDSALYLCASSTSLDQGGGYTFGSGTRLTVV.

The CDR3: CASSEGGFSGNTIYF. The CDR3 DNA follows: TGTGCCAGCAGCGAAGGGGGATTTTCTGGAAACACCATATATTTT. V usage is TRBV7-2 and J usage is TRBJ1-3, with D tentatively TRBD1 (6 bases). The length of the CDR3 is 15 residues. Trimming removed 5 bases at V and 1 base at J, with 12 bases between. In germline, CDR1 is SGHTA, CDR2 FQGNSA.

The V gene is TRBV28, the J gene TRBJ1-2; D ambiguous. Germline values: CDR1 MDHEN, CDR2 SYDVKM. There are 13 residues in the CDR3. V lost 4 bases and J 8 bases, leaving 14 bases between the germline ends. CDR3 DNA sequence: TGTGCCAGCAGTTCCGAGGCCCGGAGAGGCTACACCTTC. This translates into CASSSEARRGYTF.

This rearrangement joins TRBV6-4 to TRBJ2-2; 7 nucleotides align to TRBD1. Per the germline V gene, CDR1 is MRHNA and CDR2 is SNTAGT. The CDR3 runs to 14 residues. V was clipped by 2 bases and J by 6 bases; unmatched bases: 3. The CDR3 DNA reads as TGTGCCAGCAGTGACACAGACAGGGCCGGGGAGCTGTTTTTT. This sequence encodes CASSDTDRAGELFF.

This clone came up once. The rearrangement uses TRBV27 and TRBJ2-6; 11 bases match TRBD1. The CDR3 has 17 residues. The V segment lost 4 bases and the J segment 2 bases; nucleotides outside the gene matches: 4. Germline V CDR1 and CDR2: MNHEY, SMNVEV (reference sequence). The CDR3 loop reads CASSSWTGGTGANVLTF. The CDR3 DNA reads as TGTGCCAGCAGTTCCTGGACAGGGGGCACTGGGGCCAACGTCCTGACTTTC.

Only one count was recorded for this clone. J is TRBJ2-1 and V is TRBV7-3; a weak D match, TRBD2 (5 bases). From germline, CDR1 is SGHTA and CDR2 FQGTGA. V lost 2 bases to trimming and J lost 9 bases, with 11 bases between them. This CDR3 is built from 13 residues. CDR3 residues: CASSLREGSEQFF. CDR3 DNA: TGTGCCAGCAGCTTACGGGAAGGGAGTGAGCAGTTCTTC.

The chain employs TRBV11-2 and TRBJ2-7; weak D call: TRBD1 (6 bases). Germline V gene lookup returns CDR1 SGHAT and CDR2 FQNNGV. Between the trimmed V and J ends, which lost 0 bases and 1 base, there was a span of 10 bases. The CDR3 sequence is 15 residues long. This CDR3 reads CASSLETGPSYEQYV. The CDR3 DNA sequence: TGTGCCAGCAGCTTAGAGACAGGCCCTTCCTACGAGCAGTACGTC.

The chain employs TRBV11-2 and TRBJ1-4; possibly TRBD1 for D (6 bases). The CDR3 extends over 15 amino acids. Trimming removed 4 bases at V and 5 bases at J, with 14 bases between. Per germline, CDR1 SGHAT and CDR2 FQNNGV. CDR3 loop: CASSSWTERNEKLFF. In nucleotides, the CDR3 is TGTGCCAGCAGCTCTTGGACAGAGAGAAATGAAAAACTGTTTTTT.

The sample holds a few counts of this clone. The rearrangement links TRBV11-2 to TRBJ1-1, with 7 bases that match TRBD1. This CDR3 comprises 16 residues. After removal of 2 bases from V and 2 bases from J, the junction contained 8 bases not matched to a gene. Germline CDR1 is SGHAT and CDR2 is FQNNGV. CDR3 bases: TGTGCCAGCAGCTTAAACCTTGGAGGGGGCAACACTGAAGCTTTCTTT. As protein: CASSLNLGGGNTEAFF. The complete variable domain, with remaining parts taken from reference TRBV11-2 and TRBJ1-1, reads EAGVAQSPRYKIIEKRQSVAFWCNPISGHATLYWYQQILGQGPKLLIQFQNNGVVDDSQLPKDRFSAERLKGVDSTLKIQPAKLEDSAVYLCASSLNLGGGNTEAFFGQGTRLTVV.

The rearrangement links TRBV5-6 to TRBJ2-3; perhaps TRBD2 as D (5 bases). Germline CDR1 SGHDT, CDR2 YYEEEE. V was cut by 4 bases and J by 2 bases, with 20 bases left in between. The CDR3 sequence is 17 residues long. In DNA, the CDR3 is TGTGCCAGCAGCCCCCTCCGAATACTAGGTGTCACAGATACGCAGTATTTT. This sequence encodes CASSPLRILGVTDTQYF.

Turning to this clone: Other DNA sequences in the same sample also yield this CDR3. The genes are TRBV7-2 and TRBJ2-3; the D is unclear. Trimming left V 1 base short and J 2 bases short, with 7 bases between. The CDR3 runs 14 residues. Germline loops: CDR1 SGHTA, CDR2 FQGNSA. CDR3: CASSLDRYTDTQYF. CDR3 bases: TGTGCCAGCAGCTTAGATCGATACACAGATACGCAGTATTTT.

The chain carries TRBV7-3 and TRBJ2-5, with D maybe TRBD1 (6 bases). Germline values: CDR1 SGHTA, CDR2 FQGTGA. CDR3 size: 14 residues. With 2 bases removed from V and 1 base from J, the gap between germline ends came to 8 bases. The CDR3: CASSLGGPQETQYF. DNA of the CDR3: TGTGCCAGCAGCTTAGGGGGCCCCCAAGAGACCCAGTACTTC. Using reference TRBV7-3 and TRBJ2-5 for the parts outside the CDR3, the full variable domain is GAGVSQTPSNKVTEKGKYVELRCDPISGHTALYWYRQSLGQGPEFLIYFQGTGAADDSGLPNDRFFAVRPEGSVSTLKIQRTERGDSAVYLCASSLGGPQETQYFGPGTRLLVL.

A remark on this clone: The same CDR3 arises from other DNA sequences in this sample as well. This chain joins TRBV4-1 and TRBJ2-2; 9 positions agree with TRBD2. The CDR3 has 22 residues. The V segment lost 5 bases and the J segment 3 bases; nucleotides outside the gene matches: 25. Germline CDR1 MGHRA, CDR2 YSYEKL. The CDR3 nucleotides read TGCGCCAGCAGCGGCAGAGGGGGGCCCTCTGCTGCGGGGGGGGGTGACACCGGGGAGCTGTTTTTT. Translating gives CASSGRGGPSAAGGGDTGELFF.

The gene calls are TRBV5-3 and TRBJ1-5, with D hard to call. Being an ORF, TRBV5-3 has a function that is uncertain. V was clipped by 2 bases and J by 6 bases, with 18 bases between them. CDR3 length: 16 amino acids. The CDR3: CARSFSGPRRTQPQHF. CDR3 sequence (DNA): TGTGCCAGAAGCTTCTCGGGCCCCCGACGGACTCAGCCCCAGCATTTT.

CDR3 coding DNA: TGTGCCAGCAGCCTAGGGTCCGGTAACTATGGCTACACCTTC. It codes for CASSLGSGNYGYTF. The rearrangement joins TRBV28 to TRBJ1-2; no clear D gene. Germline loops: CDR1 MDHEN, CDR2 SYDVKM. V lost 6 bases, J lost 1 base, and 12 bases lay in between. The CDR3 totals 14 residues.

V usage is TRBV28 and J usage is TRBJ2-1; D gene unclear. V dropped 3 bases and J dropped 11 bases, with 14 bases sitting between them. Germline V gives CDR1 MDHEN, CDR2 SYDVKM. The CDR3 loop spans 13 amino acids. The CDR3 sequence: CASSLASPGQQFF. CDR3 nucleotide sequence: TGTGCCAGCAGTTTGGCATCTCCGGGCCAGCAGTTCTTC.

The chain joins TRBV5-1 to TRBJ1-2, with 8 bases that match TRBD1. CDR3 size: 15 residues. Germline loops: CDR1 SGHRS, CDR2 YFSETQ. J was trimmed by 3 bases and V by 4 bases; bases with no gene match: 8. The CDR3 DNA follows: TGCGCCAGCAGCCTGGGACAGGTTGCGGACTATGGCTACACCTTC. It yields the protein CASSLGQVADYGYTF.

The rearrangement uses TRBV4-1 and TRBJ2-2, with D unresolved. Looked up from germline, CDR1 is MGHRA and CDR2 is YSYEKL. The V and J ends lost 1 base and 0 bases respectively, with 15 bases between them. The CDR3 runs 18 residues. In DNA form, the CDR3 reads TGCGCCAGCAGCCAAGGTAGACGCCTGAGCGCGAACACCGGGGAGCTGTTTTTT. Translation gives CASSQGRRLSANTGELFF.

The chain couples TRBV5-1 to TRBJ2-3, with a possible D match to TRBD1 (6 bases). The germline V and J ends were trimmed by 8 bases and 0 bases, with 16 bases remaining between them. Germline V lookup: CDR1 SGHRS, CDR2 YFSETQ. The CDR3 totals 15 residues. The DNA for the CDR3 is TGCGCCAGTAAGGGACAAGCTCGTAGCACAGATACGCAGTATTTT. The encoded protein is CASKGQARSTDTQYF.

The V call is TRBV5-1, the J call TRBJ1-2; 7 nucleotides align to TRBD1. CDR1 is SGHRS and CDR2 is YFSETQ in the germline V gene. The CDR3 covers 14 residues. Trimming at V came to 4 bases and at J to 0 bases, leaving 3 bases not matched to a gene. The CDR3 here is CASSPGTANYGYTF. The CDR3 DNA is TGCGCCAGCAGCCCGGGGACAGCTAACTATGGCTACACCTTC.

The chain uses TRBV19 and TRBJ2-4; the D gene is possibly TRBD1 (5 bases). This CDR3 has 13 amino acids. Trimming left V 4 bases short and J 6 bases short, with 10 bases between. Germline loops: CDR1 LNHDA, CDR2 SQIVND (reference sequence). CDR3 DNA sequence: TGTGCCAGTAGTACCCCAACAGGAAACATTCAGTACTTC. As protein: CASSTPTGNIQYF. Together with reference TRBV19 and TRBJ2-4, the CDR3 gives the full variable domain: DGGITQSPKYLFRKEGQNVTLSCEQNLNHDAMYWYRQDPGQGLRLIYYSQIVNDFQKGDIAEGYSVSREKKESFPLTVTSAQKNPTAFYLCASSTPTGNIQYFGAGTRLSVL.

The chain has TRBV14 and TRBJ2-7; 9 bases fit TRBD1. Germline V gene lookup returns CDR1 SGHDN and CDR2 FVKESK. Trimming cost V 0 bases and J 4 bases; bases outside gene matches: 7. The CDR3 covers 16 residues. The CDR3 DNA reads as TGTGCCAGCAGCCAAGATGGGACAGGGCCACCATACGAGCAGTACGTC. Amino acids: CASSQDGTGPPYEQYV.